The rows below give T cell receptor beta chains drawn from one sample of a study of shared clonotypes between healthy human individuals. Using immunoSEQ multiplex PCR, the repertoire was profiled, and TCRdb retains in-frame clones only, with some absent. The sample includes over 400,000 clones, more than 65% of them seen just once. The sequenced sample was PBMCs. The receptors originated from a woman aged 40 to 50 in good health. Some clones in this sample may be carry-over from other donors' samples. Both conserved end residues are part of each CDR3.

j_gene: TRBJ1-1; v_gene: TRBV5-1; CDR3aa: CASRLGQIAFF
j_gene: TRBJ2-1; v_gene: TRBV7-2; CDR3aa: CASSLASGRGGYNEQFF
j_gene: TRBJ2-1; v_gene: TRBV29-1; CDR3aa: CSVGGGVTSNNEQFF
j_gene: TRBJ2-7; v_gene: TRBV7-9; CDR3aa: CASSFLEGVYEQYF
j_gene: TRBJ2-7; v_gene: TRBV7-9; CDR3aa: CASSLAGETYEQYF
j_gene: TRBJ2-3; v_gene: TRBV6-4; CDR3aa: CASSKKAGAGDTQYF
j_gene: TRBJ2-7; v_gene: TRBV28; CDR3aa: CASSSRQGYEQYF
j_gene: TRBJ2-3; v_gene: TRBV7-3; CDR3aa: CASSWRGADTQYF
j_gene: TRBJ2-1; v_gene: TRBV7-4; CDR3aa: CASSLGLAGGGGEQFF
j_gene: TRBJ1-2; v_gene: TRBV7-2; CDR3aa: CASSPETGRGGYTF
j_gene: TRBJ2-7; v_gene: TRBV7-9; CDR3aa: CASSLGTSGGKQYF
j_gene: TRBJ2-1; v_gene: TRBV5-1; CDR3aa: CASSLVGTSGRNGEQFF
j_gene: TRBJ2-7; v_gene: TRBV5-5; CDR3aa: CASSQFAGPYEQYF